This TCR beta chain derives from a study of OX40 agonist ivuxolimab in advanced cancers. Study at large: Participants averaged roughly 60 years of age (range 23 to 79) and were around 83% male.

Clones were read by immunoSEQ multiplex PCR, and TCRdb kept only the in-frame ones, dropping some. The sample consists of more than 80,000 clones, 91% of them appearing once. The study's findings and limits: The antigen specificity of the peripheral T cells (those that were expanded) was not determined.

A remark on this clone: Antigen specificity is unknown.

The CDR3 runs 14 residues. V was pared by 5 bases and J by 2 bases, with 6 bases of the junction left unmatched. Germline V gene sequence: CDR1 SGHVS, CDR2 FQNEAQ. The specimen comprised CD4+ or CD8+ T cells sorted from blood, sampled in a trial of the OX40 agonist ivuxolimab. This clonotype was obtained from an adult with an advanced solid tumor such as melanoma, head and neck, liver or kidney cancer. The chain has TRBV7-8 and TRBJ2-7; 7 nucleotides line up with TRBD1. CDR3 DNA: TGTGCCAGCAGCCGCTACAGGGGAACCTACGAGCAGTACTTC. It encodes CASSRYRGTYEQYF. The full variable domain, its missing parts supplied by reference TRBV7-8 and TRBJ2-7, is GAGVSQSPRYKVAKRGQDVALRCDPISGHVSLFWYQQALGQGPEFLTYFQNEAQLDKSGLPSDRFFAERPEGSVSTLKIQRTQQEDSAVYLCASSRYRGTYEQYFGPGTRLTVT.